This TCR beta chain was recovered during a study of T-cell memory formation after mild COVID-19. TCRdb independently ran MiXCR on the 5' RACE reads; one entry per CDR3 protein. This table has about 240,000 distinct CDR3 sequences, around 10% appearing once. The CDR3 extends over 15 amino acids. V dropped 5 bases and J dropped 4 bases, with 18 bases sitting between them. CDR1 and CDR2 (germline): MDHEN, SYDVKM. The sequenced sample was PBMCs or a T cell subset sorted from them (not recorded which). This TCR was sampled from a man in his late teens or twenties who had mild COVID-19 (a few samples of this study predate the infection). Cell type and time point are not known. The chain has TRBV28 and TRBJ2-7; TRBD1 is a possible D gene (6 bases). The CDR3 nucleotides are TGTGCCAGCAGTGCACCCGGCAACGGACAGTACGAGCAGTACGTC. Protein sequence: CASSAPGNGQYEQYV.